This TCR beta chain appears in the sequencing data of a study of blood T cell repertoires in COVID-19. Participants spanned ages roughly 18 to 90 years and resided in over 20 US areas. Cohort placement rested on clinical history that participants reported themselves. CDR1 SGHRS and CDR2 YFSETQ come from the germline V gene. V was clipped by 2 bases and J by 5 bases; unmatched bases: 7. The CDR3 loop spans 15 amino acids. The repertoire was sequenced with immunoSEQ multiplex PCR; TCRdb's copy has only in-frame clones and lacks some. The table lists around 250,000 clones, roughly 88% of them singletons.

The TCR originated in a woman aged 40-49 years who had been exposed to COVID-19. The chain recombines TRBV5-1 with TRBJ2-1, with 7 positions matching TRBD1. The sequencing input was PBMCs or T cells enriched from blood (not recorded which). Written as DNA, the CDR3 is TGCGCCAGCAGCTTAACAGGGGTTGGGGACAATGAGCAGTTCTTC. Amino acid sequence: CASSLTGVGDNEQFF. Together with reference TRBV5-1 and TRBJ2-1, the CDR3 gives the full variable domain: KAGVTQTPRYLIKTRGQQVTLSCSPISGHRSVSWYQQTPGQGLQFLFEYFSETQRNKGNFPGRFSGRQFSNSRSEMNVSTLELGDSALYLCASSLTGVGDNEQFFGPGTRLTVL.